This TCR beta chain came from a study of T-cell memory formation after mild COVID-19. Notes on the study in general: Still unconfirmed is whether the second-wave clones peaking on day 37 recognized SARS-CoV-2.

This clonotype has only a few counts. Antigen: not known. CDR3 length: 16 residues. The V gene lost 5 bases and the J gene lost 5 bases, with 21 bases spanning the gap. TCRdb analysed the 5' RACE reads with MiXCR anew, one entry per CDR3 protein. The data show approximately 480,000 distinct CDR3 sequences, with about 18% seen just once and 9% to 15% held by the top ten. The V gene is TRBV12-3 or TRBV12-4, the J gene TRBJ2-5; TRBD1 is a possible D gene (5 bases). Sequencing was performed on PBMCs or a T cell subset sorted from them (not recorded which). This receptor was identified in an adult woman who had mild COVID-19 (a few samples of this study predate the infection). Cell type and time point are not known. CDR3 amino acids: CASSQDTTANRETQYF. For the CDR3, the DNA is TGTGCCAGCAGTCAAGACACGACAGCGAACAGGGAGACCCAGTACTTC.